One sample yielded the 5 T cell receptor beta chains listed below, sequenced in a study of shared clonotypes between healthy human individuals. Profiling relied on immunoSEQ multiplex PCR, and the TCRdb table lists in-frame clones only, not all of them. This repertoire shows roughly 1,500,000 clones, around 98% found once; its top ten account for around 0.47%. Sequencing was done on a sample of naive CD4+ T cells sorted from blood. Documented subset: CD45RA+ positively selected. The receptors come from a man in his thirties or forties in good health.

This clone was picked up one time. CDR3 DNA: TGTGCCAGTAGTAGGGGGGACAGGGGAGTTAGAGATACGCAGTATTTT. Protein: CASSRGDRGVRDTQYF. The chain joins TRBV19 to TRBJ2-3, with 10 bases that match TRBD1. The CDR3 contains 16 residues. Germline CDR1 LNHDA, CDR2 SQIVND (reference sequence). Unmatched junction bases numbered 9, after V lost 4 bases and J lost 5 bases.

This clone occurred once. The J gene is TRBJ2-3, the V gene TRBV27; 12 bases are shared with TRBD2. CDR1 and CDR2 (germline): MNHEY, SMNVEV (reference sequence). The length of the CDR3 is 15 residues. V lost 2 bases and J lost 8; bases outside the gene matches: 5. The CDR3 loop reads CASSLASGRGGTQYF. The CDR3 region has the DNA TGTGCCAGCAGTTTAGCTAGCGGGAGGGGGGGTACGCAGTATTTT.

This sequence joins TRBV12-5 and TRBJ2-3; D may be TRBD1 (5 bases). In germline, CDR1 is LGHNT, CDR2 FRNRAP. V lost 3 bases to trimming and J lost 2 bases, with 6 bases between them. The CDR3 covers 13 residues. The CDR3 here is CASGLGATDTQYF. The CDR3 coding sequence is TGTGCTAGTGGTTTAGGGGCCACAGATACGCAGTATTTT.

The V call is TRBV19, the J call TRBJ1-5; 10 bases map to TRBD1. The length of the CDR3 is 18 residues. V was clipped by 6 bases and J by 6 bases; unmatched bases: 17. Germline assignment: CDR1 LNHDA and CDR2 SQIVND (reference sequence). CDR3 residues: CASSPLRDRGGEGQPQHF. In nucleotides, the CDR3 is TGTGCCAGTAGCCCCCTACGGGACAGGGGAGGGGAGGGTCAGCCCCAGCATTTT.

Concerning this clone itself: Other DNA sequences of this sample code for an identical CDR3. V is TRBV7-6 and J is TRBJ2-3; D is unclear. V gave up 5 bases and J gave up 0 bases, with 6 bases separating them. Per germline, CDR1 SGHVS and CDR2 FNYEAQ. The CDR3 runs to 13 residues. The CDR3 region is CASSPGSTDTQYF. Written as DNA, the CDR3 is TGTGCCAGCAGCCCCGGTAGCACAGATACGCAGTATTTT.